The 21 T cell receptor beta chains listed next were all sequenced from one sample in a study of shared clonotypes between healthy human individuals. Sequencing was performed with immunoSEQ multiplex PCR; in TCRdb, only in-frame clones are kept and a portion is missing. Here the sample spans about 1,500,000 clones, roughly 96% being singletons. Sequencing was performed on naive CD4+ T cells sorted from blood. Subset of the sample: CD45RA+ positively selected. These receptors were obtained from a man aged 30 to 45 in good health.

The chain recombines TRBV11-2 with TRBJ2-5; TRBD2 matches 14 bases. The CDR3 contains 15 residues. The germline gives CDR1 SGHAT, CDR2 FQNNGV. Trimming at V came to 3 bases and at J to 9 bases, leaving 6 bases not matched to a gene. CDR3 sequence: CASSLTSGRAGAQYF. The DNA of the CDR3 is TGTGCCAGCAGCTTGACTAGCGGGAGGGCCGGGGCCCAGTACTTC. The full variable domain, in which reference TRBV11-2 and TRBJ2-5 provide the parts outside the CDR3, is EAGVAQSPRYKIIEKRQSVAFWCNPISGHATLYWYQQILGQGPKLLIQFQNNGVVDDSQLPKDRFSAERLKGVDSTLKIQPAKLEDSAVYLCASSLTSGRAGAQYFGPGTRLLVL.

This clone was picked up one time. The V and J genes are TRBV4-1 and TRBJ2-7, with 7 bases identical to TRBD1. V was pared by 3 bases and J by 0 bases, with 8 bases of the junction left unmatched. CDR3 size: 16 residues. Germline loops: CDR1 MGHRA, CDR2 YSYEKL. Here the CDR3 DNA reads TGCGCCAGCAGCCATTTCGGGACAGCGATCTCCTACGAGCAGTACTTC. Residues: CASSHFGTAISYEQYF.

The J gene is TRBJ1-1, the V gene TRBV5-1, with a tentative D call TRBD1 (5 bases). V was pared by 3 bases and J by 1 base, with 10 bases between. Germline V CDR1 and CDR2: SGHRS, YFSETQ. The CDR3 runs to 14 residues. CDR3 sequence reads: CASSSTVKNTEAFF. Written as DNA, the CDR3 is TGCGCCAGCAGCTCGACAGTTAAGAACACTGAAGCTTTCTTT.

The chain links TRBV9 to TRBJ2-5, with TRBD1 as a possible D gene (7 bases). The V gene lost 4 bases and the J gene lost 5 bases, with 15 bases spanning the gap. Germline CDR1 SGDLS, CDR2 YYNGEE. The CDR3 consists of 14 residues. CDR3 amino acids: CASSPQGGRETQYF. The CDR3 nucleotides are TGTGCCAGCAGCCCCCAGGGGGGTCGGGAGACCCAGTACTTC.

V and J are TRBV10-3 and TRBJ1-2; no reliable D call. The CDR3 runs to 14 residues. The V and J ends lost 2 bases and 4 bases respectively, with 11 bases between them. Germline V gene lookup returns CDR1 ENHRY and CDR2 SYGVKD. The DNA for the CDR3 is TGTGCCATCAGTGAGGCGGCGACCCTCTATGGCTACACCTTC. This sequence encodes CAISEAATLYGYTF.

The V and J genes are TRBV6-5 and TRBJ2-7; maybe TRBD1 (5 bases). V lost 10 bases and J lost 3, with 16 bases in between. The CDR3 has 13 amino acids. CDR1 and CDR2 (germline): MNHEY, SVGAGI. CDR3 sequence reads: CATRFLDSYEQYF. The CDR3 DNA reads TGTGCCACCAGATTCTTAGACAGCTACGAGCAGTACTTC.

V usage is TRBV15 and J usage is TRBJ2-1; TRBD2 matches 11 bases. The CDR3 is 17 amino acids. The V segment lost 3 bases and the J segment 3 bases; nucleotides outside the gene matches: 7. The germline gives CDR1 LNHNV, CDR2 YYDKDF (reference sequence). The CDR3: CATSRLGLADRYNEQFF. CDR3 coding DNA: TGTGCCACCAGCAGGCTGGGACTAGCGGACCGCTACAATGAGCAGTTCTTC.

As for this clone: This sample includes further DNA sequences coding for the same CDR3. The CDR3 reads CASSPTRETQYF. CDR3 nucleotide sequence: TGTGCCAGCTCCCCTACAAGAGAGACCCAGTACTTC. The chain employs TRBV18 and TRBJ2-5; D not certain. Germline values: CDR1 KGHSH, CDR2 LQKENI. Trimming removed 6 bases from V and 4 bases from J, with 9 bases in between. The CDR3 is 12 residues long. Complete variable domain (other parts from reference TRBV18 and TRBJ2-5): NAGVMQNPRHLVRRRGQEARLRCSPMKGHSHVYWYRQLPEEGLKFMVYLQKENIIDESGMPKERFSAEFPKEGPSILRIQQVVRGDSAAYFCASSPTRETQYFGPGTRLLVL.

The DNA for the CDR3 is TGTGCCAGCAGTTCAGGGACGGTCGAGCAGTACTTC. As protein: CASSSGTVEQYF. The chain recombines TRBV6-1 with TRBJ2-7; D may be TRBD1 or TRBD2 (5 bases each). CDR3 length: 12 amino acids. The V end lost 5 bases, the J end lost 6 bases, and 11 bases lay between the germline ends. Germline-derived CDR1 and CDR2 are MNHNS and SASEGT.

The chain links TRBV28 to TRBJ1-5; TRBD1 aligns across 7 bases. V trimming: 6 bases; J trimming: 4 bases; junction bases outside the gene matches: 9. The CDR3 length is 15 residues. From germline, CDR1 is MDHEN and CDR2 SYDVKM. CDR3 in DNA: TGTGCCAGCAGCCGGAGACAGGGACCAAATCAGCCCCAGCATTTT. It is translated as CASSRRQGPNQPQHF.

The V and J genes are TRBV11-1 and TRBJ2-7; D possibly corresponds to TRBD1 (6 bases). The CDR3 consists of 15 residues. V lost 3 bases, J lost 8 bases, and 20 bases lay in between. Germline loops: CDR1 SGHAT, CDR2 FQDESV (reference sequence). The CDR3 region is CASSFPGTIAGKQYF. CDR3 nucleotides: TGTGCCAGCAGCTTCCCCGGGACAATTGCAGGAAAGCAGTACTTC.

The chain uses TRBV7-2 and TRBJ2-3, with a tentative D call TRBD2 (6 bases). There are 13 residues in the CDR3. Per the germline V gene, CDR1 is SGHTA and CDR2 is FQGNSA. Trimming took 0 bases from V and 8 from J, leaving 9 bases between them. The CDR3 reads CASSLALGGTQYF. The DNA of the CDR3 is TGTGCCAGCAGCTTAGCTCTCGGGGGTACGCAGTATTTT.

J is TRBJ2-5 and V is TRBV4-1; possible D gene TRBD2, 6 bases. V shed 1 base and J shed 4 bases, with 16 bases lying between them. Germline CDR1 reads MGHRA; CDR2 reads YSYEKL. This CDR3 spans 16 amino acids. The CDR3 loop reads CASSQAHGQGGETQYF. As DNA, the CDR3 is TGCGCCAGCAGCCAAGCGCATGGGCAGGGAGGAGAGACCCAGTACTTC.

V usage is TRBV9 and J usage is TRBJ1-3; D not certain. Trimming removed 0 bases at V and 2 bases at J, with 15 bases between. Germline V gene data show CDR1 as SGDLS and CDR2 as YYNGEE. The CDR3 is 17 amino acids. The CDR3, as DNA: TGTGCCAGCAGCGTAGCTACGGGTACGCAGGCTGGAAACACCATATATTTT. Amino acids: CASSVATGTQAGNTIYF.

V usage is TRBV30 and J usage is TRBJ1-3, with D tentatively TRBD1 (6 bases). The CDR3 runs 13 residues. The V end was cut by 4 bases, the J end by 2 bases, with 9 bases between. In germline, CDR1 is GTSNPN, CDR2 SVGIG (reference sequence). In DNA, the CDR3 is TGTGCCTGGAACAGGGCCACTGGAAACACCATATATTTT. Its translation is CAWNRATGNTIYF.

The gene calls are TRBV7-8 and TRBJ2-5, with TRBD1 matching over 8 bases. The CDR3 runs to 15 residues. Germline V gene data show CDR1 as SGHVS and CDR2 as FQNEAQ. With 5 bases clipped from V and 5 bases from J, the junction kept 10 bases outside the gene matches. CDR3 nucleotides: TGTGCCAGCAGCCCAAGGGACAGGTTCTTGGAGACCCAGTACTTC. It codes for CASSPRDRFLETQYF.

The chain employs TRBV30 and TRBJ2-5; D might be TRBD2 (5 bases). The CDR3 consists of 13 residues. Germline values: CDR1 GTSNPN, CDR2 SVGIG (reference sequence). Trimming removed 1 base from V and 4 bases from J, with 10 bases in between. The CDR3 loop reads CAWSADRGETQYF. In nucleotides, the CDR3 is TGTGCCTGGAGTGCGGACCGGGGAGAGACCCAGTACTTC.

Worth noting for this clone: The sample carries other DNA sequences with the same CDR3. The V and J genes are TRBV7-9 and TRBJ2-2, with TRBD2 as a possible D gene (5 bases). V lost 5 bases, J lost 1 base, and 11 bases lay in between. The CDR3 is made up of 15 amino acids. The germline V gene encodes CDR1 SEHNR and CDR2 FQNEAQ (reference sequence). The CDR3: CASSRESGNTGELFF. As DNA, the CDR3 is TGTGCCAGCAGCCGGGAAAGCGGGAACACCGGGGAGCTGTTTTTT.

This sequence joins TRBV7-6 and TRBJ2-5; D is possibly TRBD1 (6 bases). The CDR3 is 15 residues long. The germline V gene has CDR1 SGHVS and CDR2 FNYEAQ. The V end was cut by 6 bases, the J end by 3 bases, with 17 bases between. This CDR3 is CASSPATRGEETQYF. As DNA, the CDR3 is TGTGCCAGCAGTCCGGCTACCAGGGGAGAAGAGACCCAGTACTTC.

This chain links TRBV11-2 with TRBJ1-2; 7 bases are shared with TRBD1. CDR1 is SGHAT and CDR2 is FQNNGV in the germline V gene. V was clipped by 5 bases and J by 7 bases; unmatched bases: 7. There are 13 residues in the CDR3. The CDR3 spells CASSGGQDLGYTF. The CDR3 DNA reads as TGTGCCAGCAGCGGCGGACAGGATCTTGGCTACACCTTC.

The V gene is TRBV10-3, the J gene TRBJ2-1; 12 positions match TRBD2. The CDR3 consists of 15 residues. After removal of 3 bases from V and 6 bases from J, the junction contained 3 bases not matched to a gene. Germline CDR1 and CDR2: ENHRY and SYGVKD. This CDR3 reads CAISDASGRGNEQFF. The CDR3 DNA follows: TGTGCCATCAGTGATGCTAGCGGGAGGGGCAATGAGCAGTTCTTC.